A selection of T cell receptor beta chains follows, all from one sample in a study of prognosis after radiotherapy for stage I lung cancer. MiXCR, applied by TCRdb to the multiplex PCR reads, yields one record per CDR3 protein. This sample has approximately 28,000 distinct CDR3 sequences, with roughly 40% found just once. The source was PBMCs, collected before or after stereotactic body radiation therapy (not recorded which). The receptors stem from a donor of 50 years or more with non-small cell lung cancer. Both conserved end residues are part of each CDR3.

j_gene,v_gene,CDR3aa
TRBJ2-2,TRBV29-1,CSVDTSGISGELFF
TRBJ1-1,TRBV7-9,CASSFFREYGTEAFF
TRBJ2-1,TRBV5-4,CASSLEVSGVRAYNEQFF
TRBJ2-7,TRBV6-2/TRBV6-3,CASSEGDRSYDQYF
TRBJ2-1,TRBV20-1,CSAARVDNEQFF
TRBJ2-5,TRBV29-1,CSVEGTPQETQYF
TRBJ2-5,TRBV3-1,CARDRETQYF
TRBJ1-5,TRBV16,CASSQGAWPQHF
TRBJ2-6,TRBV6-1,CASSGTSGTPWANVLTF
TRBJ2-6,TRBV5-1,CASSLVRNLGANVLTF
TRBJ1-5,TRBV6-1,CASTEGRSNQPQHF